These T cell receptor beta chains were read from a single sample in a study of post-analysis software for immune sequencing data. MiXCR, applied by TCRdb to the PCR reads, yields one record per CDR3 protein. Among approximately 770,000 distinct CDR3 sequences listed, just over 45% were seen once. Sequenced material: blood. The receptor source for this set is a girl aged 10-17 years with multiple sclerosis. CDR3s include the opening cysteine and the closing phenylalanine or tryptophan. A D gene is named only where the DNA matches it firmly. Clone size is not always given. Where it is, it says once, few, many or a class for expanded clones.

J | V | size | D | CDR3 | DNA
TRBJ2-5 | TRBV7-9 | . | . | CASSLPGVGETQYF | TGTGCCAGCAGCTTACCGGGGGTCGGGGAGACCCAGTACTTC
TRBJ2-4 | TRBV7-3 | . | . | CASSPSAILKNIQYF | TGTGCCAGCAGCCCTAGCGCAATACTCAAAAACATTCAGTACTTC
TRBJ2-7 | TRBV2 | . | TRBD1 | CASITDRVSEQYF | TGTGCCAGCATTACGGACAGGGTATCCGAGCAGTACTTC
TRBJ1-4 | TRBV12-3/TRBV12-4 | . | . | CASTARLTPNEKLFF | TGTGCCAGCACCGCCAGACTGACCCCTAATGAAAAACTGTTTTTT
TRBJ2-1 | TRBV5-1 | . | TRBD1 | CASSLVSQGADEQFF | TGCGCCAGCAGCTTGGTATCGCAGGGGGCTGATGAGCAGTTCTTC
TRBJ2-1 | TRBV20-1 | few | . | CSARDRLRHNEQFF | TGCAGTGCTAGAGATCGCCTCCGTCACAATGAGCAGTTCTTC
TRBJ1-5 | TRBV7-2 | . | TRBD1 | CASTPGRGRPPQPQHF | TGTGCCAGCACCCCGGGGAGGGGGCGGCCTCCTCAGCCCCAGCATTTT
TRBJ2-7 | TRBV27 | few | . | CASSLYQGSYEQYF | TGTGCCAGCAGTTTATATCAGGGCTCCTACGAGCAGTACTTC
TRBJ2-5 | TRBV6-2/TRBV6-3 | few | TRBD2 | CASVGLGLQETQYF | TGTGCCAGCGTGGGACTAGGGTTACAAGAGACCCAGTACTTC
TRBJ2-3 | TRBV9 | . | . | CASSVRSGSSTDTQYF | TGTGCCAGCAGCGTACGTAGCGGTTCTAGCACAGATACGCAGTATTTT
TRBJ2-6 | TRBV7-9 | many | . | CASSLRGSGANVLTF | TGTGCCAGCAGCTTAAGGGGGTCCGGGGCCAACGTCCTGACTTTC
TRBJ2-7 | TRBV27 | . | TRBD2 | CASSYSTSGSFYEQYF | TGTGCCAGCAGTTACTCGACTAGCGGGAGTTTCTACGAGCAGTACTTC
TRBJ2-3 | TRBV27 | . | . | CASSTYTDTQYF | TGTGCCAGCAGTACCTACACAGATACGCAGTATTTT
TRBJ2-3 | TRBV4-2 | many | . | CASSAEGPPRTDTQYF | TGTGCCAGCAGCGCAGAGGGTCCTCCGAGAACAGATACGCAGTATTTT
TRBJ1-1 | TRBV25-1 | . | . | CASGWGNTEAFF | TGTGCCAGCGGCTGGGGGAACACTGAAGCTTTCTTT
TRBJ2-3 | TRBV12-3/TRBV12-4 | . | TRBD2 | CASSLAGLAGRRNTQYF | TGTGCCAGCAGTTTAGCGGGACTAGCGGGCAGAAGGAATACGCAGTATTTT
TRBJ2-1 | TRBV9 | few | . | CASSNHPGDEQFF | TGTGCCAGCAGCAACCACCCAGGGGATGAGCAGTTCTTC
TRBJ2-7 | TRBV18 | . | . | CASSPTGSLTYEQYF | TGTGCCAGCTCACCAACAGGCTCTCTCACCTACGAGCAGTACTTC